This T cell receptor (beta chain) came from a study of blood T cell repertoires in COVID-19. Overall study context: Symptom resolution, clearance, or two negative PCRs marked donors in Cohort 3 as recovered.

In the study's own analysis: Scientists estimated how many nucleated cells there were by amplifying reference gene primers. Repertoires were generated with immunoSEQ multiplex PCR, while TCRdb's copy carries only in-frame clones and drops some. Clone size and V and J calls were adopted from that table, with D and trimming inferred from the DNA. The repertoire holds about 280,000 clones, with around 89% as singletons. Living in 24 US areas, the participants were between 18 and 89 years of age. Participants' reported clinical history set cohort assignment. V gave up 4 bases and J gave up 8 bases, with 18 bases separating them. The germline V gene encodes CDR1 SGHDT and CDR2 YYEEEE. This CDR3 is 14 amino acids long. This clone was detected once.

Sequenced sample: PBMCs or T cells enriched from blood (not recorded which). This TCR derives from a woman aged 55-69 years in a cohort exposed to, infected with or recovered from COVID-19 (not recorded which). The V call is TRBV5-6, the J call TRBJ1-2; D ambiguous. The DNA of the CDR3 is TGTGCCAGCAGCCCGGGTGGCCCCCGGCGGGGCTACACCTTC. It is translated as CASSPGGPRRGYTF. The full variable domain, with the rest looked up from reference TRBV5-6 and TRBJ1-2, is DAGVTQSPTHLIKTRGQQVTLRCSPKSGHDTVSWYQQALGQGPQFIFQYYEEEERQRGNFPDRFSGHQFPNYSSELNVNALLLGDSALYLCASSPGGPRRGYTFGSGTRLTVV.